These 8 T cell receptor beta chains were all obtained from the same sample, sequenced in a study of shared clonotypes between healthy human individuals. Using immunoSEQ multiplex PCR, the repertoire was profiled, and TCRdb retains in-frame clones only, with some absent. The sample has about 2.1 million clones; around 93% are singletons. Positive CCR7 selection of CD45RO-negative cells yielded the naive CD8 cells, and terminally differentiated effector memory CD45RA+ cells were excluded. Sequencing input: naive CD8+ T cells from PBMCs. Receptor source: a young man in good health. Some clones in this sample may be carry-over from other donors' samples.

For this clone: The sample holds other DNA sequences that translate to the same CDR3. This chain connects TRBV27 to TRBJ2-7, with D unclear. The V and J ends lost 0 bases and 0 bases respectively, with 3 bases between them. The CDR3 length is 13 residues. CDR1 is MNHEY, CDR2 SMNVEV, per germline (reference sequence). The DNA of the CDR3 is TGTGCCAGCAGTTTATCTTACTCCTACGAGCAGTACTTC. This sequence encodes CASSLSYSYEQYF.

The genes are TRBV7-6 and TRBJ2-2; 11 bases align to TRBD2. This CDR3 contains 16 residues. Germline loops: CDR1 SGHVS, CDR2 FNYEAQ. V was pared by 5 bases and J by 1 base, with 3 bases of the junction left unmatched. CDR3 loop: CASSLGTSGNTGELFF. The CDR3 DNA reads as TGTGCCAGCAGCCTAGGGACTAGCGGGAACACCGGGGAGCTGTTTTTT.

V usage is TRBV11-1 and J usage is TRBJ2-7, with 7 bases that match TRBD1. CDR3 length equals 14 residues. J lost 5 bases, V lost 1 base, and 5 bases had no gene match. Per germline, CDR1 SGHAT and CDR2 FQDESV (reference sequence). The chain's CDR3 is CASSLVQGTDEQYF. The DNA of the CDR3 is TGTGCCAGCAGCTTAGTCCAGGGGACAGACGAGCAGTACTTC. The variable domain in full, with the rest retrieved from reference TRBV11-1 and TRBJ2-7, is EAEVAQSPRYKITEKSQAVAFWCDPISGHATLYWYRQILGQGPELLVQFQDESVVDDSQLPKDRFSAERLKGVDSTLKIQPAELGDSAMYLCASSLVQGTDEQYFGPGTRLTVT.

CDR3 bases: TGTGCCAGCAGCCCCATGCAGGGGGCATTTTACGAGCAGTTCTTC. This encodes CASSPMQGAFYEQFF. The V call is TRBV11-2, the J call TRBJ2-1; 8 nucleotides line up with TRBD1. This CDR3 comprises 15 residues. Germline V gene sequence: CDR1 SGHAT, CDR2 FQNNGV. The trim removed 5 bases at V and 10 bases at J, leaving 13 bases unmatched.

The chain links TRBV4-3 to TRBJ2-5, with 9 bases identical to TRBD2. The junction had 16 bases not matched to a gene; V was cut back by 2 bases and J by 3 bases. CDR1 is LGHNA, CDR2 YSLEER, per germline. The CDR3 runs to 19 residues. The CDR3 sequence: CASSQFSGVLAGREETQYF. The CDR3 DNA follows: TGCGCCAGCAGCCAATTCTCAGGGGTGCTAGCGGGAAGGGAAGAGACCCAGTACTTC.

The J gene is TRBJ2-7, the V gene TRBV5-5, with unresolved D. The CDR3 spans 17 residues. V was shortened by 6 bases and J by 3 bases, with 25 bases between the two germline ends. The germline gives CDR1 SGHKS, CDR2 YYEKEE (reference sequence). In DNA form, the CDR3 reads TGTGCCAGCAAACCGAGGCCAGGATCCGGGCCCAACTACGAGCAGTACTTC. This translates into CASKPRPGSGPNYEQYF.

The chain is built from TRBV27 and TRBJ2-7; TRBD2 might be the D (6 bases). Germline-derived CDR1 and CDR2 are MNHEY and SMNVEV (reference sequence). V gave up 6 bases and J gave up 6 bases, with 18 bases separating them. The length of the CDR3 is 14 residues. The CDR3, as DNA: TGTGCCAGCAGCCCAACGGGACTCCCCTCCGAGCAGTACTTC. Its protein product is CASSPTGLPSEQYF.

The table lists this clone with a count of one. The rearrangement joins TRBV28 to TRBJ2-2; D not certain. In germline, CDR1 is MDHEN, CDR2 SYDVKM. The CDR3 is 12 amino acids. The germline V and J ends were trimmed by 5 bases and 4 bases, with 5 bases remaining between them. The CDR3 is CASSLLTGELFF. CDR3 DNA: TGTGCCAGCAGTCTTCTCACCGGGGAGCTGTTTTTT.